This T cell receptor beta chain was recorded in a study of Ad26.COV2.S vaccination and SARS-CoV-2 variants (dated by TCRdb to 2020 to 2022). The study in broad terms: Donors in the vaccine arm were drawn from COV1001, a phase I-IIa trial of Ad26.COV2.S in healthy adults that was multicentre, randomized, double-blind and placebo-controlled. TCRbeta repertoire sequencing was used to assess the specificity and breadth of SARS-CoV-2-reactive T cell receptors after Ad26.COV2.S vaccination. Ad26.COV2.S was administered intramuscularly at 5 x 10^10 or 1 x 10^11 viral particles, either as a single shot or as two shots given 56 days apart. Trial participants were randomized into five groups of five: low-dose or high-dose Ad26.COV2.S given once or twice, or placebo on both occasions. A total of approximately 30 samples were included in the TCR-sequenced set, comprising about 20 Ad26.COV2.S vaccine recipients, 5 placebo recipients and 8 SARS-CoV-2 convalescent individuals. Investigators remained blinded to trial group allocation during experiments and outcome assessment.

Explained via the paper, the treatment or condition label denotes: some 20 received Ad26.COV2.S at low or high dose, single or two shots; about five received placebo; per-sample allocation not given. Repertoires of vaccine and placebo recipients were sequenced from samples collected on day 63 after the first injection. Cohort 1b enrolled around 24 adults aged 18-55 years at a single site in Boston, USA, between 29 July and 7 August 2020. Ad26.COV2.S was a replication-incompetent adenovirus type 26 vector expressing a prefusion-stabilized SARS-CoV-2 spike protein from the original Wuhan strain. Relative to germline, V is 4 bases shorter and J is 6 bases shorter, with 21 bases between their ends. The germline V gene (reference sequence) sets CDR1 to GTSNPN and CDR2 to SVGIG. CDR3 length: 15 amino acids, cysteine to phenylalanine. Kept here is only the CDR3 DNA, which spans 45 bases and is read in frame from base 1.

The table lists this clone with a count of one. No antigen is known for it. No per-base quality is available; no much larger clone lies one base away. Results and caveats for the whole study, not just this receptor: After vaccination, spike-specific CD8+ and CD4+ T cell responses were reported to show substantial breadth. Compared with placebo recipients, Ad26.COV2.S recipients showed higher spike-specific TCR breadth (P = 0.0014). Vaccine and placebo recipients had comparable non-spike TCR breadth, which fits with the vaccine containing only spike. According to the authors, total T cell responses may have been underestimated by the TCR breadth and depth analyses. The study was not powered to compare responses between vaccine doses or regimens.

TCRbeta CDR3 regions were sequenced with the immunoSEQ Assay. After extraction, genomic DNA underwent amplification by bias-controlled multiplex PCR, followed by high-throughput sequencing. Processing in the source paper ran as follows. Collapsing and filtering of sequences were performed to quantify the absolute abundance of each unique TCRbeta CDR3 region. Usable DNA was measured by amplifying reference genes present in all nucleated cells, and TCRbeta template counts were normalized to that usable DNA to estimate T cell fraction. Repertoire TCRs were annotated as SARS-CoV-2-specific when V gene, CDR3 amino acid sequence and J gene were exactly matched to a known reactive TCR set. The reference SARS-CoV-2 TCR set was obtained from MIRA and was filtered for enrichment in COVID-19-positive ImmuneCODE repertoires, whereby public or cross-reactive TCRs were removed. Drawing on the MIRA antigens, annotated TCRs were analysed further at the level of specific ORF or position within ORF. Breadth was defined as the number of annotated unique rearrangements divided by the total number of unique productive rearrangements, and depth was defined as the summed frequency of the annotated unique rearrangements. Two-sided Wilcoxon rank-sum tests were used to compare TCR breadth between groups. TCRdb limited this immuneACCESS table to in-frame rearrangements with V and J called. A share of clones is missing; checked studies link under half to unresolved V genes, and the rest is unexplained. The V and J calls and clone size are taken from that table; D and trimming were inferred from the DNA. This sample holds about 680,000 clones; 89% were observed only once. Nearly 1.5% of the sample is in the top ten clones.

The rearranged chain carries TRBV30 and TRBJ1-1; possibly the D gene is TRBD1, per 5 matching bases. This TCR derives from a person aged 18-65 years who received the Ad26.COV2.S COVID-19 vaccine or a placebo. The sequencing used peripheral blood, collected in a trial of Ad26.COV2.S vaccine versus placebo. CDR3 reads: CAWTSLWQGKPEAFF. The sequence in DNA is TGTGCCTGGACCTCTCTTTGGCAGGGTAAGCCTGAAGCTTTCTTT. The entire variable domain, with the stretches around the CDR3 drawn from the reference TRBV30 and TRBJ1-1 proteins, is SQTIHQWPATLVQPVGSPLSLECTVEGTSNPNLYWYRQAAGRGLQLLFYSVGIGQISSEVPQNLSASRPQDRQFILSSKKLLLSDSGFYLCAWTSLWQGKPEAFFGQGTRLTVV.